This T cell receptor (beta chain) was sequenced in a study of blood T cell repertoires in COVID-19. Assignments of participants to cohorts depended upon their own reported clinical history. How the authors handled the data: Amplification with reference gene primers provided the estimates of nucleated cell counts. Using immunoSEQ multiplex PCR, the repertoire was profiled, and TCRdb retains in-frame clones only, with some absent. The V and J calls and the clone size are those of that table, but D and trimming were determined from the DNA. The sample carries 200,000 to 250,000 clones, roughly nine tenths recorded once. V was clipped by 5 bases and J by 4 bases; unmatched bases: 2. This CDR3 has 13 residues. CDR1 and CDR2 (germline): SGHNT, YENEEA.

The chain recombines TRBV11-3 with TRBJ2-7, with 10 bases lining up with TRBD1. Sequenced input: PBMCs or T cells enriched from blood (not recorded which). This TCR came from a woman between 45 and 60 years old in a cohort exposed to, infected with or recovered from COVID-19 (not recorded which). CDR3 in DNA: TGTGCCAGCAGCCGGGACAGGGGATACGAGCAGTACTTC. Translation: CASSRDRGYEQYF.